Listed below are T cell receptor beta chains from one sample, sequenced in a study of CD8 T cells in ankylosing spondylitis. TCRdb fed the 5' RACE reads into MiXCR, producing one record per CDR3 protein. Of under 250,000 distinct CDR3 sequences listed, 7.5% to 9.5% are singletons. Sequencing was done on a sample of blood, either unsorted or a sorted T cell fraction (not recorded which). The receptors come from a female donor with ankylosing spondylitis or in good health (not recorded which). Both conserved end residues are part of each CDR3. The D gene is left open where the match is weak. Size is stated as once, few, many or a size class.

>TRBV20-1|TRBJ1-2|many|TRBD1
TGCAGTGCTAGGGACAGGGGGAGTGGCTACACCTTC
CSARDRGSGYTF
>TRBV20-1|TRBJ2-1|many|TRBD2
TGCAGTGCTAGAGAGGCTAGCGGGATTAATGAGCAGTTCTTC
CSAREASGINEQFF
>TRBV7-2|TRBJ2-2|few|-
TGTGCCAGCAGCCCCTATTCTCCCAGAGGCACCGGGGAGCTGTTTTTT
CASSPYSPRGTGELFF
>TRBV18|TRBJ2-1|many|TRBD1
TGTGCCAGCTCACCGTGGGACAGGAACCCCATATCGTACAATGAGCAGTTCTTC
CASSPWDRNPISYNEQFF
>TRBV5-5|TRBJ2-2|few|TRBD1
TGTGCCAGCAGCAGGACCACAGGGGGCTCCGGGGAGCTGTTTTTT
CASSRTTGGSGELFF
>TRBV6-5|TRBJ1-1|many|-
TGTGCCAGCAGTTACTCAGCCGGAGGGGGGCCCACTGAAGCTTTCTTT
CASSYSAGGGPTEAFF
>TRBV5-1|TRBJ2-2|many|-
TGCGCCAGCACCGGGCAGTTCGGTTTTAGGGCGAACACCGGGGAGCTGTTTTTT
CASTGQFGFRANTGELFF
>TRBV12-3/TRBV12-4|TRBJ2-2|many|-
TGTGCCAGCAGTTTCATTGTTGACACCGGGGAGCTGTTTTTT
CASSFIVDTGELFF
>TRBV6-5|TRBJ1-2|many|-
TGTGCCAGCAGTTCGACTTTCAACCTTGGCTACACCTTC
CASSSTFNLGYTF
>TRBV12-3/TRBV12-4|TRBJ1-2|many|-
TGTGCCAGCAGTCTAGGACTGAGTAACTATGGCTACACCTTC
CASSLGLSNYGYTF
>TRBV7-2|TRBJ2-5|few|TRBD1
TGTGCCAGCAGCTTAGCGGCAGGGGGCGTAGAGACCCAGTACTTC
CASSLAAGGVETQYF
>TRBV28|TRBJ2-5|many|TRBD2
TGTGCCAGCAGTTTAGTACTAGCGGGAGAAGGGACCCAGTACTTC
CASSLVLAGEGTQYF
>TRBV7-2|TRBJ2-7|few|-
TGTGCCAGCAGCGGAACACCCCCTGCGGTTCCCTACGAGCAGTACTTC
CASSGTPPAVPYEQYF
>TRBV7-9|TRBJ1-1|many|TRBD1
TGTGCCAGCAGCAACAGACAGGGGACTGAAGCTTTCTTT
CASSNRQGTEAFF
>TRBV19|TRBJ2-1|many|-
TGTGCCAGTAGGCTAGCCAAGGAGCAGTTCTTC
CASRLAKEQFF
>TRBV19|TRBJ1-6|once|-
TGTGCAAGTAGGGGATTGAGGAGTTCACCCCTCCACTTT
CASRGLRSSPLHF
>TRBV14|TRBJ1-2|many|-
TGTGCCAGCAGCCAAGCCGACATATATGGCTACACCTTC
CASSQADIYGYTF
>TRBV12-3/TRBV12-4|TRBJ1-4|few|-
TGTGCCAGCAGTTGGGGTCCGGGGGGGGGTGAAAAACTGTTTTTT
CASSWGPGGGEKLFF